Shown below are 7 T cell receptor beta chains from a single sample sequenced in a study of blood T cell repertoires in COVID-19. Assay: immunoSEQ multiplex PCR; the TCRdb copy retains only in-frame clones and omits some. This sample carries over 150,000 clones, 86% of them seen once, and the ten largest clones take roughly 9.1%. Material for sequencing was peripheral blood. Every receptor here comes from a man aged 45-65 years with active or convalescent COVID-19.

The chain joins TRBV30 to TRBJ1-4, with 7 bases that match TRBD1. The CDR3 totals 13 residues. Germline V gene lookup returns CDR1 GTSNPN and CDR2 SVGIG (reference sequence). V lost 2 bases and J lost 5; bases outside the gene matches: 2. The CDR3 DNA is TGTGCCTGGAGTAGGGGACAGAATGAAAAACTGTTTTTT. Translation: CAWSRGQNEKLFF.

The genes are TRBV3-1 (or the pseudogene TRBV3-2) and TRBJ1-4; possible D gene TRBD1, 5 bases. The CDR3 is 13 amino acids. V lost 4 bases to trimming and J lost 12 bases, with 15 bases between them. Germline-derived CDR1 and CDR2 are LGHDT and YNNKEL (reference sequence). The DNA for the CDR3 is TGTGCCAGCAGCCTCGGGACTGGGGCGGAACTGTTTTTT. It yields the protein CASSLGTGAELFF.

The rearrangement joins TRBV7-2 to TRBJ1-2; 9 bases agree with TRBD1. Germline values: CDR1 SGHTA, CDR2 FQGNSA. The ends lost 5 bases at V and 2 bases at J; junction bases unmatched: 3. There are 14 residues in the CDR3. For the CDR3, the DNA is TGTGCCAGCAGCCTAGACAGGGGGAACTATGGCTACACCTTC. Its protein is CASSLDRGNYGYTF.

CDR3 DNA sequence: TGTGCCAGCAGTTTGAACAGGGGCTATGAGCAGTTCTTC. It translates to CASSLNRGYEQFF. V is TRBV27 and J is TRBJ2-1; TRBD1 agrees at 7 bases. The germline V gene encodes CDR1 MNHEY and CDR2 SMNVEV (reference sequence). The V and J ends lost 3 bases and 8 bases, in that order; junction bases with no gene match: 4. CDR3 length: 13 residues.

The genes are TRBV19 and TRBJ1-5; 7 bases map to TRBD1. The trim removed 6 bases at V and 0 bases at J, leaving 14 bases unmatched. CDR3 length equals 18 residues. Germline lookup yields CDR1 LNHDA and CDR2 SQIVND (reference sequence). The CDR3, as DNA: TGTGCCAGTAGAAAAGGGGGACAGACCGCCTATAGCAATCAGCCCCAGCATTTT. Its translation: CASRKGGQTAYSNQPQHF.

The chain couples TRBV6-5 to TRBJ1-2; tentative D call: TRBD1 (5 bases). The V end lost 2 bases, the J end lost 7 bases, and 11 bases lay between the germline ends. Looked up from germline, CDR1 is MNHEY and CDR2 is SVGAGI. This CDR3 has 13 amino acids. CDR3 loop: CASSYGGEGGYTF. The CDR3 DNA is TGTGCCAGCAGTTACGGAGGGGAGGGTGGCTACACCTTC.

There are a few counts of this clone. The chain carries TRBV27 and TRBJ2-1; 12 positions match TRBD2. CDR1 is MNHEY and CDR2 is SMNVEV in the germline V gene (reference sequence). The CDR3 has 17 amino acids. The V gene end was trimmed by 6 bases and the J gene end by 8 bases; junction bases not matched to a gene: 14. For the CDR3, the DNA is TGTGCCAGCAGGAGAAGGACTAGCGGGGCACAGTTTGATGAGCAGTTCTTC. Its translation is CASRRRTSGAQFDEQFF.